A selection of T cell receptor beta chains follows, all from one sample in a study of cytomegalovirus exposure and HLA in healthy donors. Some clones are missing from TCRdb's copy, which holds only in-frame ones; the method was immunoSEQ multiplex PCR. Here the sample spans about 170,000 clones, about four fifths being singletons. Input material: PBMCs. The receptors come from a woman between 50 and 59 years old in good health and CMV-seropositive. The CDR3 runs from the conserved cysteine through the conserved F or W. The D gene is left open where the match is weak. Clone size is given for some rows only: seen once, a few or many times, or a class if the clone is expanded.

d_call: TRBD2
v_call: TRBV19
j_call: TRBJ2-3
clone_size: .
cdr3_aa: CASSTSGGDPQYF

d_call: TRBD1
v_call: TRBV19
j_call: TRBJ1-6
clone_size: .
cdr3_aa: CASSLDRDRGNSPLHF

d_call: TRBD1
v_call: TRBV2
j_call: TRBJ1-1
clone_size: .
cdr3_aa: CASSGQGSAEAFF

d_call: TRBD2
v_call: TRBV7-2
j_call: TRBJ2-5
clone_size: .
cdr3_aa: CASSHGGLAGGRGETQYF

d_call: .
v_call: TRBV18
j_call: TRBJ2-5
clone_size: once
cdr3_aa: CASSPSTEGAQYF

d_call: .
v_call: TRBV19
j_call: TRBJ1-1
clone_size: .
cdr3_aa: CASSIRAGEAFF

d_call: .
v_call: TRBV7-2
j_call: TRBJ2-1
clone_size: .
cdr3_aa: CASSSFGFYNEQFF

d_call: .
v_call: TRBV6-6
j_call: TRBJ2-5
clone_size: .
cdr3_aa: CASSIGQQETQYF

d_call: .
v_call: TRBV21-1
j_call: TRBJ1-1
clone_size: .
cdr3_aa: CASSTGPLQVVTEAFF

d_call: .
v_call: TRBV19
j_call: TRBJ2-2
clone_size: .
cdr3_aa: CASSKRQHAANTGELFF

d_call: .
v_call: TRBV9
j_call: TRBJ1-4
clone_size: few
cdr3_aa: CASSPKGIGNEKLFF

d_call: .
v_call: TRBV18
j_call: TRBJ2-3
clone_size: .
cdr3_aa: CASSRLLRTDTQYF

d_call: TRBD2
v_call: TRBV19
j_call: TRBJ2-1
clone_size: .
cdr3_aa: CASVMTGGSYNEQFF

d_call: .
v_call: TRBV5-4
j_call: TRBJ2-1
clone_size: .
cdr3_aa: CASSLFPGDNEQFF

d_call: .
v_call: TRBV27
j_call: TRBJ2-2
clone_size: .
cdr3_aa: CASSRGGGNTGELFF

d_call: .
v_call: TRBV19
j_call: TRBJ2-5
clone_size: .
cdr3_aa: CASSIGRVRETQYF

d_call: .
v_call: TRBV6-6
j_call: TRBJ1-1
clone_size: .
cdr3_aa: CASSWDGRTEAFF

d_call: .
v_call: TRBV18
j_call: TRBJ1-1
clone_size: few
cdr3_aa: CASSPPGSGNTEAFF

d_call: TRBD1
v_call: TRBV6-1
j_call: TRBJ1-1
clone_size: .
cdr3_aa: CASSISTGAEAFF

d_call: .
v_call: TRBV11-2
j_call: TRBJ2-7
clone_size: .
cdr3_aa: CASSITLAGAVYEQYF